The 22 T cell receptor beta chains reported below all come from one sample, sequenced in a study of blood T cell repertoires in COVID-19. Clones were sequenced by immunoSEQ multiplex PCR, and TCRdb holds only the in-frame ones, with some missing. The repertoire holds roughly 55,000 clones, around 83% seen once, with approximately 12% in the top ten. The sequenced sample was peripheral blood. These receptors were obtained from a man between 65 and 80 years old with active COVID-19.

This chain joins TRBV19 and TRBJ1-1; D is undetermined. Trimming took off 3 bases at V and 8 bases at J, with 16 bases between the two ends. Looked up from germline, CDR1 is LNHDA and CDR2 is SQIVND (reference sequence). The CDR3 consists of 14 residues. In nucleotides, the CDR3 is TGTGCCAGTAGTATTGTACAGTCCCCTGAAGAAGCTTTCTTT. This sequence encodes CASSIVQSPEEAFF.

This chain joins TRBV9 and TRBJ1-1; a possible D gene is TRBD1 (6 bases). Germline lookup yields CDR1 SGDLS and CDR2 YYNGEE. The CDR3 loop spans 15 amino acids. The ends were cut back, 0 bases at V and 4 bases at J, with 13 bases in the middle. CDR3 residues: CASSVGPGAITEAFF. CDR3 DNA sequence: TGTGCCAGCAGCGTAGGACCAGGGGCGATCACTGAAGCTTTCTTT.

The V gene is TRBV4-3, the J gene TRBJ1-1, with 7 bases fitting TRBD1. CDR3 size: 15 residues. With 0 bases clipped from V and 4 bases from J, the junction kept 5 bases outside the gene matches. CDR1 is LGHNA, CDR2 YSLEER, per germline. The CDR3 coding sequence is TGCGCCAGCAGCCAAGAGGAGGGGGCGGGCACTGAAGCTTTCTTT. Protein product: CASSQEEGAGTEAFF.

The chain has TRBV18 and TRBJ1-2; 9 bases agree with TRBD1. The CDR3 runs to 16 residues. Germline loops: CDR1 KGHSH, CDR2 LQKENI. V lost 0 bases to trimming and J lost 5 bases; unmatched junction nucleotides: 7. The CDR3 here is CASSPPGTGSMYGYTF. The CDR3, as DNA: TGTGCCAGCTCACCACCGGGGACAGGGAGTATGTATGGCTACACCTTC.

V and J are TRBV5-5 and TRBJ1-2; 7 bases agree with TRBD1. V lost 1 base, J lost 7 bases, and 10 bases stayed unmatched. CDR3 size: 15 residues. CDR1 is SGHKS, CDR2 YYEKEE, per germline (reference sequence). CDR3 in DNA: TGTGCCAGCAGCTTGATTATGTCAGGGGGAGGTGGCTACACCTTC. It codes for CASSLIMSGGGGYTF.

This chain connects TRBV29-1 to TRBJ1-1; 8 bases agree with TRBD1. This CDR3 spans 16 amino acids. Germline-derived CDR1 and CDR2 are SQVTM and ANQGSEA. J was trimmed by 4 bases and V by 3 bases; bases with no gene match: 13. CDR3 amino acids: CSVDVRQGADGTEAFF. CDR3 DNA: TGCAGCGTTGATGTACGGCAGGGGGCGGATGGCACTGAAGCTTTCTTT.

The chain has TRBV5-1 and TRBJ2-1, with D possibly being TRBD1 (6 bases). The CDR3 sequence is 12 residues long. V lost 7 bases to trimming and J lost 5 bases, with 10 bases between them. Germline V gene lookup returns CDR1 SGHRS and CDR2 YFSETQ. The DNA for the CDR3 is TGCGCCAGCGGAACAGGGCACAATGAGCAGTTCTTC. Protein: CASGTGHNEQFF.

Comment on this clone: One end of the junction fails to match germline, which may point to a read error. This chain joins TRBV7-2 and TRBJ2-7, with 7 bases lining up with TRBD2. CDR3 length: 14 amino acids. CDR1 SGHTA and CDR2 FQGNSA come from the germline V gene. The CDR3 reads CASSVASGTYEQYF. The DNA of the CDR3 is TGTGCCAGCAGCGTAGCTAGCGGAACCTACGAGCAGTACTTC.

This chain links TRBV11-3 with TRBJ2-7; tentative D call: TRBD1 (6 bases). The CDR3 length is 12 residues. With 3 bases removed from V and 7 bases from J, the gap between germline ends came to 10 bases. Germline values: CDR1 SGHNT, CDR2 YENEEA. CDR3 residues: CASSFAGQEQYF. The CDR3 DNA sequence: TGTGCCAGCAGCTTCGCCGGACAGGAGCAGTACTTC.

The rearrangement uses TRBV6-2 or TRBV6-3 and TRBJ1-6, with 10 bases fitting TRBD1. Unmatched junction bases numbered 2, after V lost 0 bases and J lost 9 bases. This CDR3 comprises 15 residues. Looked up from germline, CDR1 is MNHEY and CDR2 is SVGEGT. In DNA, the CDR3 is TGTGCCAGCAGTTACTCGACAGGGGGCTTTTCACCCCTCCACTTT. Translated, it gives CASSYSTGGFSPLHF.

The CDR3 reads CASSQDPAGGLEQFF. The CDR3 nucleotides are TGCGCCAGCAGCCAAGATCCAGCGGGGGGCCTGGAGCAGTTCTTC. The chain carries TRBV4-3 and TRBJ2-1; 9 bases agree with TRBD2. The length of the CDR3 is 15 residues. The trim removed 0 bases at V and 10 bases at J, leaving 7 bases unmatched. CDR1 is LGHNA, CDR2 YSLEER, per germline.

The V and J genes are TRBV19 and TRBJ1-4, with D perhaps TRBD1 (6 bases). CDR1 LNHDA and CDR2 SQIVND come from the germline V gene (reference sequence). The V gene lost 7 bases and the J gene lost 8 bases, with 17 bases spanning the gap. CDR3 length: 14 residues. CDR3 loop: CASTIGGFGEKLFF. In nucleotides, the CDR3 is TGTGCCAGTACCATAGGGGGATTTGGAGAAAAACTGTTTTTT.

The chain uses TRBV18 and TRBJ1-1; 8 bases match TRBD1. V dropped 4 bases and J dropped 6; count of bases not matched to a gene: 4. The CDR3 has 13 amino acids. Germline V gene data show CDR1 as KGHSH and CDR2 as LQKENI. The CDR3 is CASSLTGGAEAFF. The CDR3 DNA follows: TGTGCCAGCTCACTAACAGGGGGGGCTGAAGCTTTCTTT.

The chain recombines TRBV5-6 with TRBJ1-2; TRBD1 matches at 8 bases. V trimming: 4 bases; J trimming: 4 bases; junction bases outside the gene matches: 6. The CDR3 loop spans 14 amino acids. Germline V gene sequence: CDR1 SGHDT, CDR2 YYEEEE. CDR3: CASSPRTGSYGYTF. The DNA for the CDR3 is TGTGCCAGCAGCCCCAGGACAGGGAGCTATGGCTACACCTTC.

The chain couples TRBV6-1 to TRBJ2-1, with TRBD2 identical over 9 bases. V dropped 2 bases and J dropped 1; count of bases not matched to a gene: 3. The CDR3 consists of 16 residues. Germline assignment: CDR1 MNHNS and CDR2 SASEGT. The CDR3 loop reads CASSENAGGSYNEQFF. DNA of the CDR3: TGTGCCAGCAGTGAAAATGCGGGGGGGTCCTACAATGAGCAGTTCTTC.

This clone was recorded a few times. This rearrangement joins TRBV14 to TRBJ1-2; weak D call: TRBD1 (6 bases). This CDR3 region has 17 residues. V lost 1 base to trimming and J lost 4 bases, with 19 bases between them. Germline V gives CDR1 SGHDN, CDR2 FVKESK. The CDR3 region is CASSQAPGAVGFYGYTF. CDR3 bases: TGTGCCAGCAGCCAAGCCCCAGGGGCGGTGGGGTTCTATGGCTACACCTTC.

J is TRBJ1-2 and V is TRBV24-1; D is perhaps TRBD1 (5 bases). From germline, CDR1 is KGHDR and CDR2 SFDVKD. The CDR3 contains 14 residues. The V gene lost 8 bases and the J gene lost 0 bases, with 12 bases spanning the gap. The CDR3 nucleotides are TGTGCCACCACTGAGGTGGGGCCTAACTATGGCTACACCTTC. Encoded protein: CATTEVGPNYGYTF.

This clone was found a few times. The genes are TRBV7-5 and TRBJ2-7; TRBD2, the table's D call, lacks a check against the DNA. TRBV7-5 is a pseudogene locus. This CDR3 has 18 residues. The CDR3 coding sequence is TGTGTCAGAAGCACACCTCACGCTCCTAGCGGCCTTTCCTACGAGCAGTACTTC. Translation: CVRSTPHAPSGLSYEQYF.

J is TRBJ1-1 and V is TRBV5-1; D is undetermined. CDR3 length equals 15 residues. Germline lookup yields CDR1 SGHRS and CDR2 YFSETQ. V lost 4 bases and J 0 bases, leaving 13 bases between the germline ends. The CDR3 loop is CASSREADLNTEAFF. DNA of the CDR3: TGCGCCAGCAGCAGGGAGGCAGACTTGAACACTGAAGCTTTCTTT.

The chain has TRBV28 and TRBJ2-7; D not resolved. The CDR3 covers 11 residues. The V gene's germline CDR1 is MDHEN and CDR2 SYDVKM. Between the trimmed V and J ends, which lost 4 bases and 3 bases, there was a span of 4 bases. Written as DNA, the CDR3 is TGTGCCAGCAGTTCGTACTACGAGCAGTACTTC. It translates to CASSSYYEQYF.

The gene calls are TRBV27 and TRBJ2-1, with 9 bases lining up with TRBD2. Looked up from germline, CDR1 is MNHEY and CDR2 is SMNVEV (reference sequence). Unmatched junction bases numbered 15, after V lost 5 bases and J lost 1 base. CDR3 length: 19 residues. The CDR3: CASSPTTLSGGSSYNEQFF. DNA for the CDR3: TGTGCCAGCAGTCCGACGACTCTCAGCGGGGGGTCTTCCTACAATGAGCAGTTCTTC.

The CDR3 nucleotides read TGTGCCAGCAGCTTGAGGGGGAAAAACATTCAGTACTTC. Its translation: CASSLRGKNIQYF. The chain is built from TRBV5-4 and TRBJ2-4; possibly TRBD1 for D (6 bases). This CDR3 is built from 13 residues. Trimming took 1 base from V and 4 from J, leaving 6 bases between them. CDR1 SGHNT and CDR2 YYREEE come from the germline V gene (reference sequence).